Shown below are 3 T cell receptor beta chains from a single sample sequenced in a study of control samples from healthy donors and cancer patients. The table came from immunoSEQ multiplex PCR; TCRdb's copy has only in-frame clones and leaves some out. Among approximately 70,000 clones listed, over 65% were seen once. Sequencing was performed on blood. These TCRs come from a man in his fifties or sixties in good health.

The sample holds one count of this clone. The rearrangement links TRBV5-4 to TRBJ1-2; 8 bases agree with TRBD1. V lost 0 bases and J lost 4; bases outside the gene matches: 2. Germline V gives CDR1 SGHNT, CDR2 YYREEE (reference sequence). The CDR3 loop spans 14 amino acids. The DNA of the CDR3 is TGTGCCAGCAGCTTGGATACAGGGGGCTATGGCTACACCTTC. Translated, it gives CASSLDTGGYGYTF.

The CDR3, as DNA: TGTGCCAGCTCAGGACAGACCTCTGGAAACACCATATATTTT. As protein: CASSGQTSGNTIYF. V usage is TRBV18 and J usage is TRBJ1-3; a weak D match, TRBD1 (6 bases). V lost 5 bases and J 0 bases, leaving 8 bases between the germline ends. CDR3 length: 14 amino acids. CDR1 and CDR2 from the germline V gene are KGHSH and LQKENI.

In this sample, this clone turned up a few times. The V gene is TRBV7-2, the J gene TRBJ1-1; 7 bases fit TRBD1. V shed 5 bases and J 1 base; nucleotides not matched to a gene: 10. CDR1 and CDR2 from the germline V gene are SGHTA and FQGNSA. CDR3 length: 16 residues. CDR3 bases: TGTGCCAGCAGCCCACGTGTTAGGGGGCGGAACACTGAAGCTTTCTTT. Translation gives CASSPRVRGRNTEAFF.